Below are 23 T cell receptor beta chains sequenced from a single sample in a study of OX40 agonist ivuxolimab in advanced cancers. Assay: immunoSEQ multiplex PCR; the TCRdb copy retains only in-frame clones and omits some. The sample has tens of thousands of clones; about 87% are singletons. This material consisted of CD4+ or CD8+ T cells sorted from blood, taken in a trial of the OX40 agonist ivuxolimab. The receptors come from an adult with an advanced solid tumor such as melanoma, head and neck, liver or kidney cancer.

The CDR3 DNA sequence: TGTGCCAGCAGTCCAGGGACTAGCGGGCACAATGAGCAGTTCTTC. It is translated as CASSPGTSGHNEQFF. The rearrangement joins TRBV27 to TRBJ2-1, with 12 bases that match TRBD2. Germline V lookup: CDR1 MNHEY, CDR2 SMNVEV (reference sequence). After removal of 5 bases from V and 5 bases from J, the junction contained 4 bases not matched to a gene. The CDR3 has 15 amino acids.

The chain recombines TRBV7-9 with TRBJ1-6; tentative D call: TRBD1 (5 bases). Trimming cost V 4 bases and J 7 bases, with 20 bases left between them. The V gene's germline CDR1 is SEHNR and CDR2 FQNEAQ (reference sequence). The CDR3 loop spans 17 amino acids. CDR3 in amino acids: CASSYPRGGGVNSPLHF. DNA of the CDR3: TGTGCCAGCAGCTACCCGAGGGGAGGCGGGGTAAATTCACCCCTCCACTTT.

The chain joins TRBV5-1 to TRBJ2-1, with 12 positions matching TRBD2. V shed 4 bases, J shed 5 bases, and the junction held 4 bases outside the gene matches. Germline CDR1 SGHRS, CDR2 YFSETQ. The CDR3 covers 15 residues. As DNA, the CDR3 is TGCGCCAGCAGCCGGACTAGCGGGAACGACAATGAGCAGTTCTTC. Amino acid sequence: CASSRTSGNDNEQFF.

The rearrangement uses TRBV5-1 and TRBJ2-3; 12 bases fit TRBD2. The V gene end was trimmed by 4 bases and the J gene end by 2 bases; junction bases not matched to a gene: 5. Germline CDR1 reads SGHRS; CDR2 reads YFSETQ. The CDR3 loop spans 16 amino acids. CDR3 in amino acids: CASSLGLAGFTDTQYF. DNA for the CDR3: TGCGCCAGCAGCCTAGGACTAGCGGGATTCACAGATACGCAGTATTTT.

V gene TRBV7-8 combines with J gene TRBJ2-7; D is perhaps TRBD2 (5 bases). CDR1 is SGHVS, CDR2 FQNEAQ, per germline. This CDR3 comprises 17 residues. V shed 0 bases and J shed 2 bases, with 17 bases lying between them. This CDR3 reads CASSLARARGGPYEQYF. The CDR3 coding sequence is TGTGCCAGCAGCTTAGCGAGGGCTCGCGGAGGCCCCTACGAGCAGTACTTC.

This rearrangement joins TRBV28 to TRBJ2-2; D is unresolved. The CDR3 runs to 15 residues. V lost 2 bases, J lost 2 bases, and 9 bases lay in between. CDR1 MDHEN and CDR2 SYDVKM come from the germline V gene. The CDR3 loop reads CASSLRTTNTGELFF. As DNA, the CDR3 is TGTGCCAGCAGTTTAAGGACCACCAACACCGGGGAGCTGTTTTTT.

The chain carries TRBV6-4 and TRBJ2-1; D is possibly TRBD2 (6 bases). The CDR3 covers 15 residues. CDR1 is MRHNA and CDR2 is SNTAGT in the germline V gene. Trimming pared 3 bases from V and 5 bases from J, leaving 14 bases between. Here the CDR3 DNA reads TGTGCCAGCAGTGATGAGGGGAGGAGTAACAATGAGCAGTTCTTC. Encoded protein: CASSDEGRSNNEQFF.

In this sample, this clone turned up once. The chain links TRBV27 to TRBJ2-2; the D is unclear. The germline V gene encodes CDR1 MNHEY and CDR2 SMNVEV (reference sequence). The V and J ends lost 3 bases and 7 bases respectively, with 9 bases between them. CDR3 length: 13 residues. The CDR3, as DNA: TGTGCCAGCAGTTTGCCCCGGAGCGGGGAGCTGTTTTTT. Its protein is CASSLPRSGELFF.

This clone has only one observation. The gene calls are TRBV11-2 and TRBJ1-2; no clear D gene. This CDR3 is built from 14 residues. Germline CDR1 SGHAT, CDR2 FQNNGV. The V gene lost 2 bases and the J gene lost 3 bases, with 10 bases spanning the gap. The CDR3 is CASSLSPEDYGYTF. The CDR3 DNA is TGTGCCAGCAGCTTAAGTCCAGAAGACTATGGCTACACCTTC.

As for this clone: The identical CDR3 is also encoded by other nucleotide sequences in the sample. This chain connects TRBV7-2 to TRBJ2-7; 7 bases map to TRBD2. The CDR3 runs to 12 residues. The J segment lost 6 bases and the V segment lost 4 bases, leaving 3 bases of the junction unmatched. Germline V gene data show CDR1 as SGHTA and CDR2 as FQGNSA. The CDR3: CASSSGRGEQYF. The CDR3 DNA sequence: TGTGCCAGCAGCTCAGGGAGGGGCGAGCAGTACTTC.

J is TRBJ1-3 and V is TRBV7-8; D is unclear. CDR1 and CDR2 (germline): SGHVS, FQNEAQ. The V gene lost 1 base and the J gene lost 0 bases, with 10 bases spanning the gap. This CDR3 is 16 amino acids long. The CDR3 is CASSLGTQVSGNTIYF. Here the CDR3 DNA reads TGTGCCAGCAGCTTAGGAACCCAGGTCTCTGGAAACACCATATATTTT.

The V and J genes are TRBV10-2 and TRBJ2-1, with 7 nucleotides matching TRBD2. The V and J ends lost 1 base and 3 bases, in that order; junction bases with no gene match: 15. Germline assignment: CDR1 WSHSY and CDR2 SAAADI. This CDR3 region has 19 residues. The CDR3 DNA reads as TGCGCCAGCAGTGAGTTCGCTCCTGGAGGGACTAACCTCTACAATGAGCAGTTCTTC. It encodes CASSEFAPGGTNLYNEQFF.

This clone was seen a single time. This rearrangement joins TRBV4-1 to TRBJ1-1; D ambiguous. Germline CDR1 reads MGHRA; CDR2 reads YSYEKL. The CDR3 loop spans 16 amino acids. V was shortened by 0 bases and J by 2 bases, with 13 bases between the two germline ends. The DNA of the CDR3 is TGCGCCAGCAGCCAAGAGGAGGGAAGGATTAACACTGAAGCTTTCTTT. This gives the protein CASSQEEGRINTEAFF.

The chain combines TRBV7-9 with TRBJ2-1, with 8 bases aligning to TRBD2. CDR3 length: 15 residues. J was trimmed by 7 bases and V by 5 bases; bases with no gene match: 10. The germline gives CDR1 SEHNR, CDR2 FQNEAQ (reference sequence). CDR3 bases: TGTGCCAGCAGCCCCCAAGCGGGAGCTACGAATGAGCAGTTCTTC. Translation: CASSPQAGATNEQFF.

V and J are TRBV11-3 and TRBJ2-3; no firm D call. The CDR3 has 14 amino acids. With 5 bases removed from V and 1 base from J, the gap between germline ends came to 10 bases. Germline CDR1 reads SGHNT; CDR2 reads YENEEA. DNA of the CDR3: TGTGCCAGCAGCCCGTGGATCCGCACAGATACGCAGTATTTT. Translated, it gives CASSPWIRTDTQYF.

V gene TRBV28 combines with J gene TRBJ2-3, with D maybe TRBD2 (6 bases). The CDR3 has 16 amino acids. Germline CDR1 is MDHEN and CDR2 is SYDVKM. With 4 bases removed from V and 0 bases from J, the gap between germline ends came to 14 bases. CDR3 amino acids: CASSSYGRGSTDTQYF. The CDR3 DNA reads as TGTGCCAGCAGTTCATACGGGAGAGGAAGCACAGATACGCAGTATTTT.

The chain employs TRBV2 and TRBJ2-4; tentative D call: TRBD2 (7 bases). This CDR3 has 19 amino acids. Trimming took off 7 bases at V and 1 base at J, with 26 bases between the two ends. Germline-derived CDR1 and CDR2 are SNHLY and FYNNEI. CDR3 amino acids: CASTPPGSGGPFAKNIQYF. The CDR3 region has the DNA TGTGCCAGCACGCCGCCTGGGTCGGGGGGCCCCTTCGCCAAAAACATTCAGTACTTC.

This chain connects TRBV28 to TRBJ2-3; D is undetermined. Trimming took 1 base from V and 10 from J, leaving 15 bases between them. CDR1 and CDR2 from the germline V gene are MDHEN and SYDVKM. The CDR3 loop spans 14 amino acids. The CDR3 DNA is TGTGCCAGCAGTTTATTGTCAACCTCCAACCCGCAGTATTTT. It specifies CASSLLSTSNPQYF.

The chain's CDR3 is CASGDSLAGGFGYEQYF. CDR3 nucleotide sequence: TGTGCTAGTGGGGACAGTCTAGCGGGAGGGTTCGGGTACGAGCAGTACTTC. The chain links TRBV12-5 to TRBJ2-7, with 12 nucleotides matching TRBD2. The CDR3 sequence is 17 residues long. Germline-derived CDR1 and CDR2 are LGHNT and FRNRAP. With V trimmed by 6 bases and J by 4 bases, 13 bases remained unmatched.

This rearrangement joins TRBV28 to TRBJ1-3; 9 bases line up with TRBD1. V lost 7 bases to trimming and J lost 0 bases; unmatched junction nucleotides: 10. Germline V gives CDR1 MDHEN, CDR2 SYDVKM. This CDR3 has 17 residues. CDR3 nucleotide sequence: TGTGCCAGCACCGGGACAGGGACCATTCACTCTGGAAACACCATATATTTT. Its protein product is CASTGTGTIHSGNTIYF. The entire variable domain, with the rest obtained from reference TRBV28 and TRBJ1-3, is as follows: DVKVTQSSRYLVKRTGEKVFLECVQDMDHENMFWYRQDPGLGLRLIYFSYDVKMKEKGDIPEGYSVSREKKERFSLILESASTNQTSMYLCASTGTGTIHSGNTIYFGEGSWLTVV.

This chain links TRBV7-2 with TRBJ2-7, with D possibly TRBD2 on 6 matching bases. V was cut by 1 base and J by 5 bases, with 12 bases left in between. The CDR3 runs 14 residues. CDR1 and CDR2 (germline): SGHTA, FQGNSA. CDR3 sequence: CASSLVTRGHEQYF. The DNA of the CDR3 is TGTGCCAGCAGCTTAGTGACTAGAGGTCACGAGCAGTACTTC. Together with reference TRBV7-2 and TRBJ2-7, the CDR3 gives the full variable domain: GAGVSQSPSNKVTEKGKDVELRCDPISGHTALYWYRQSLGQGLEFLIYFQGNSAPDKSGLPSDRFSAERTGGSVSTLTIQRTQQEDSAVYLCASSLVTRGHEQYFGPGTRLTVT.

This rearrangement joins TRBV11-3 to TRBJ1-1, with TRBD1 as a possible D gene (6 bases). V gave up 2 bases and J gave up 1 base, with 8 bases separating them. The germline V gene has CDR1 SGHNT and CDR2 YENEEA. The CDR3 runs 14 residues. CDR3 sequence reads: CASSLLTGNTEAFF. The DNA of the CDR3 is TGTGCCAGCAGCTTACTGACAGGGAACACTGAAGCTTTCTTT. Complete variable domain (other parts from reference TRBV11-3 and TRBJ1-1): EAGVVQSPRYKIIEKKQPVAFWCNPISGHNTLYWYLQNLGQGPELLIRYENEEAVDDSQLPKDRFSAERLKGVDSTLKIQPAELGDSAVYLCASSLLTGNTEAFFGQGTRLTVV.

This clone was found once. The J gene is TRBJ2-7, the V gene TRBV9; a weak D match, TRBD1 (6 bases). Trimming cost V 3 bases and J 6 bases, with 16 bases left between them. There are 14 residues in the CDR3. Germline V CDR1 and CDR2: SGDLS, YYNGEE. CDR3: CASSAGDVGSEQYF. CDR3 DNA sequence: TGTGCCAGCAGCGCAGGGGACGTGGGGAGCGAGCAGTACTTC.